What follows describes a single T cell receptor beta chain. This record comes from a study of shared clonotypes between healthy human individuals. Data came from immunoSEQ multiplex PCR; TCRdb stores just in-frame clones and leaves some out. Found here are 640,000 or so clones, approximately 79% of them singletons; the top ten hold approximately 1.8%. V was cut by 1 base and J by 0 bases, with 7 bases left in between. Germline CDR1 reads MNHNS; CDR2 reads SASEGT. This CDR3 spans 16 amino acids. This TCR was recovered from a woman under 40 in good health. The source material was memory CD4+ T cells sorted from blood. Specified subset: CD45RA-negative fraction. The gene calls are TRBV6-1 and TRBJ2-6; maybe TRBD1 (5 bases). DNA of the CDR3: TGTGCCAGCAGTGAAGGGACAAACTCTGGGGCCAACGTCCTGACTTTC. This encodes CASSEGTNSGANVLTF.